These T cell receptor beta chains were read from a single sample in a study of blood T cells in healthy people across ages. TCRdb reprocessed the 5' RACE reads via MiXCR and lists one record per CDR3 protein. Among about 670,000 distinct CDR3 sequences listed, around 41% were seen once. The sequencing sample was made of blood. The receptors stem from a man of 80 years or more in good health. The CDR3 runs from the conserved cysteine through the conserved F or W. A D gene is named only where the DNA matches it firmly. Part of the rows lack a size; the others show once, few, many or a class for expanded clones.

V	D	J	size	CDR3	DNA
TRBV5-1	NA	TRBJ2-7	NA	CASTRGGQAVYEQYF	TGCGCCAGCACCCGGGGAGGACAGGCGGTCTACGAGCAGTACTTC
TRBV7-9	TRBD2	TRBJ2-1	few	CASSSPGLASAVGKQFF	TGTGCCAGCAGCTCACCGGGACTAGCGAGCGCGGTAGGGAAGCAGTTCTTC
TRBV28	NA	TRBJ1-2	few	CASRFYLQEFYGYTF	TGTGCCAGCAGGTTTTACCTCCAGGAGTTCTATGGCTACACCTTC
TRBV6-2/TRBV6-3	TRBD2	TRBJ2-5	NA	CASSPRTRSGETQYF	TGTGCCAGCAGTCCCCGGACTAGGTCGGGAGAGACCCAGTACTTC
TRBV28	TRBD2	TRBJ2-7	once	CASSSQAGVRLYEQYF	TGTGCCAGCAGTTCGCAAGCGGGAGTTCGTTTATACGAGCAGTACTTC
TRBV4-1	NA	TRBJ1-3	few	CASSLRLTHTIYF	TGCGCCAGCAGCCTACGCCTTACCCACACCATATATTTT
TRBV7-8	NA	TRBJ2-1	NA	CTSRAGGLGPGEQFF	TGTACCAGCAGGGCCGGGGGACTTGGTCCTGGAGAGCAGTTCTTC
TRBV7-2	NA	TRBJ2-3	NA	CASSLPSSPYTDTQYF	TGTGCCAGCAGCTTACCATCCTCCCCTTACACAGATACGCAGTATTTT
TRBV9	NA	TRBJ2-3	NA	CASSVASRLAGTDTQYF	TGTGCCAGCAGCGTAGCCTCGCGGCTGGCAGGTACAGATACGCAGTATTTT
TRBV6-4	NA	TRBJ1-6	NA	CASSEQSSYNSPLHF	TGTGCCAGCAGCGAACAAAGCTCCTATAATTCACCCCTCCACTTT
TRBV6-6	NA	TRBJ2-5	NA	CASSYMGKSETQYF	TGTGCCAGCAGTTACATGGGGAAATCAGAGACCCAGTACTTC
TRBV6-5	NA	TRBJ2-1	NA	CASSYSGTPNEQFF	TGTGCCAGCAGTTATTCCGGGACCCCGAATGAACAGTTCTTC
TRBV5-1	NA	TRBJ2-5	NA	CTSSLGSAGQTQYF	TGCACCAGCAGCTTGGGGTCGGCGGGGCAGACCCAGTACTTC
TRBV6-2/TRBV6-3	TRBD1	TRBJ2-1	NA	CASSKTGYVEQFF	TGTGCCAGCAGTAAGACAGGGTATGTTGAGCAGTTCTTC
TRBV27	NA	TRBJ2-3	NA	CASSLLAIIEGTDTQYF	TGTGCCAGCAGTTTACTTGCAATAATCGAGGGGACAGATACGCAGTATTTT
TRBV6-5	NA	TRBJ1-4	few	CASSYRGGNEKLFF	TGTGCCAGCAGTTACCGGGGGGGTAATGAAAAACTGTTTTTT
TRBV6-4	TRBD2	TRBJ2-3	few	CASSDRAGGGASTDTQYF	TGTGCCAGCAGTGACCGAGCGGGGGGAGGGGCGAGCACAGATACGCAGTATTTT
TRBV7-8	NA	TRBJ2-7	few	CASSLVGAAISYEQYF	TGTGCCAGCAGCCTGGTCGGGGCCGCAATCTCCTACGAGCAGTACTTC
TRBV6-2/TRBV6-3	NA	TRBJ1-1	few	CASSLQGFNTEAFF	TGTGCCAGCAGTCTACAGGGATTCAACACTGAAGCTTTCTTT
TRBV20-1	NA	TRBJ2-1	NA	CSAQTGGVDNEQFF	TGCAGTGCCCAGACAGGTGGAGTCGACAATGAGCAGTTCTTC
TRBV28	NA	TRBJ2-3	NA	CASSSPPGTQYF	TGTGCCAGCAGTTCCCCTCCTGGCACGCAGTATTTT
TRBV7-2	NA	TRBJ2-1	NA	CASRLARDEQFF	TGTGCCAGCAGACTAGCCCGGGATGAGCAGTTCTTC
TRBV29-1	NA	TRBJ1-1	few	CSVAVDTEAFF	TGCAGCGTTGCCGTGGACACTGAAGCTTTCTTT
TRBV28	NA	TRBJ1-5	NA	CASSRSGRQPQHF	TGTGCCAGCAGTCGATCGGGAAGGCAGCCCCAGCATTTT
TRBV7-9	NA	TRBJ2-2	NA	CASSLGRVTGELFF	TGTGCCAGCAGCTTAGGGAGGGTGACCGGGGAGCTGTTTTTT
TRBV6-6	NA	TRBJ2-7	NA	CASRHRDGGYEQYF	TGTGCCAGCAGGCACCGGGACGGAGGCTACGAGCAGTACTTC
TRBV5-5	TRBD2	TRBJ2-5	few	CASIPAGAGRAETQYF	TGTGCCAGCATTCCGGCGGGAGCGGGACGCGCGGAGACCCAGTACTTC
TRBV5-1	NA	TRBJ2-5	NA	CASRAITKSRETQYF	TGCGCCAGCAGAGCAATCACCAAAAGCCGGGAGACCCAGTACTTC
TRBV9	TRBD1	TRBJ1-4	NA	CASSVESGQAEKLFF	TGTGCCAGCAGCGTAGAATCGGGACAGGCCGAAAAACTGTTTTTT
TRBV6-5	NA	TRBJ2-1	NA	CASSYTGTGPVGVDEQFF	TGTGCCAGCAGTTACACCGGAACAGGGCCCGTGGGTGTGGATGAGCAGTTCTTC
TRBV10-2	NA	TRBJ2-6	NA	CASSDRVLSGANVLTF	TGCGCCAGCAGTGATCGCGTGCTCTCTGGGGCCAACGTCCTGACTTTC
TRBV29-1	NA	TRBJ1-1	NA	CSVDRDFMNTEAFF	TGCAGCGTTGACAGGGACTTCATGAACACTGAAGCTTTCTTT
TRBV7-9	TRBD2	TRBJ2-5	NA	CASSPRSSGNQETQYF	TGTGCCAGCAGCCCGCGGTCTAGCGGGAACCAAGAGACCCAGTACTTC
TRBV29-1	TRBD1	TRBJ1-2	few	CSVDAPGTGLSSGYTF	TGCAGCGTTGACGCTCCCGGGACAGGGCTTTCTAGTGGCTACACCTTC
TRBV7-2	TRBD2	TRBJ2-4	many	CASSFLTFGEGIQYF	TGTGCCAGCAGCTTTTTGACGTTCGGGGAGGGCATTCAGTACTTC
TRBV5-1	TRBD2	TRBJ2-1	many	CASSFGSGGATEQFF	TGCGCCAGCAGCTTCGGTAGCGGGGGGGCAACTGAGCAGTTCTTC
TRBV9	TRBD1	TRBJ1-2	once	CASSGGQGNGYTF	TGTGCCAGCAGCGGCGGACAGGGGAATGGCTACACCTTC
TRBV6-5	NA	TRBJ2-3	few	CASSYGRASTDTQYF	TGTGCCAGCAGTTACGGCAGGGCCTCCACAGATACGCAGTATTTT
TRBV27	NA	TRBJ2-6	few	CASSSPGTGANVLTF	TGTGCCAGCAGTTCCCCGGGGACTGGGGCCAACGTCCTGACTTTC
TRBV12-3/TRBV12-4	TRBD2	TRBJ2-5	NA	CASSLARGGGQETQYF	TGTGCCAGCAGTTTAGCGCGTGGCGGGGGACAAGAGACCCAGTACTTC
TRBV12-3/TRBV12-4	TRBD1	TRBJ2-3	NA	CASRPRGRGTDTQYF	TGTGCCAGCAGACCTAGGGGGCGCGGCACAGATACGCAGTATTTT
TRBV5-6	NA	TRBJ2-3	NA	CVSSLGTLAPSTDTQYF	TGTGTCAGCAGCTTGGGGACCCTAGCGCCCAGCACAGATACGCAGTATTTT
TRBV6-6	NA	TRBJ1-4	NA	CASSYRPWEKLFF	TGTGCTAGCAGTTACCGCCCCTGGGAAAAACTGTTTTTT
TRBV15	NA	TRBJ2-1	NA	CATSRQGVNEQFF	TGTGCCACCAGCAGACAAGGAGTTAATGAGCAGTTCTTC
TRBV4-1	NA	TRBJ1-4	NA	CASSQSHPGLINEKLFF	TGCGCCAGCAGCCAATCCCATCCGGGACTAATTAATGAAAAACTGTTTTTT
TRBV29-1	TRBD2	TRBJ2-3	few	CSVLAGGPDTQYF	TGCAGCGTACTAGCGGGAGGGCCAGATACGCAGTATTTT
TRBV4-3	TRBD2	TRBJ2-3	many	CASSSLAGGGDTQYF	TGCGCCAGCAGCTCACTAGCGGGAGGGGGAGATACGCAGTATTTT
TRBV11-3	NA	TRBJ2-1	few	CASSLADTEQFF	TGTGCCAGCAGCTTAGCGGACACCGAGCAGTTCTTC
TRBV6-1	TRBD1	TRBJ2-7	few	CASRERDSLTSYEQYF	TGTGCCAGCAGGGAACGGGACAGCCTAACCTCCTACGAGCAGTACTTC
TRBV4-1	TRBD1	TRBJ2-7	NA	CASGKGQPYEQYF	TGCGCCAGCGGCAAGGGACAGCCCTACGAGCAGTACTTC
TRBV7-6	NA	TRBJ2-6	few	CASSPRVGANVLTF	TGTGCCAGCAGCCCCAGGGTCGGGGCCAACGTCCTGACTTTC
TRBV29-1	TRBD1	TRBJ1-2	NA	CSVAGQGVGGYTF	TGCAGCGTTGCCGGACAGGGCGTGGGGGGCTACACCTTC
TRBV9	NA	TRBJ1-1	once	CASSVTPGVGTEAFF	TGTGCCAGCAGCGTGACCCCCGGGGTAGGGACTGAAGCTTTCTTT